These 27 T cell receptor beta chains were sequenced from one sample in a study of blood T cell repertoires in COVID-19. Method: immunoSEQ multiplex PCR; TCRdb's copy keeps in-frame clones and lacks some. The sample records 300,000 to 400,000 clones, about nine tenths being singletons. Input material: peripheral blood. These receptors all come from a young man with COVID-19, enrolled during active disease.

The rearrangement joins TRBV24-1 to TRBJ1-2, with 10 bases identical to TRBD1. J lost 6 bases, V lost 2 bases, and 5 bases had no gene match. The CDR3 consists of 15 residues. The germline CDR1 and CDR2 sequences are KGHDR and SFDVKD. The CDR3 loop reads CATSDSSGTGDGYTF. CDR3 sequence (DNA): TGTGCCACCAGTGATTCCTCCGGGACAGGGGATGGCTACACCTTC.

The chain joins TRBV4-2 to TRBJ1-2; a possible D gene is TRBD1 (6 bases). CDR1 is LGHNA and CDR2 is YNFKEQ in the germline V gene. Trimming took off 0 bases at V and 5 bases at J, with 19 bases between the two ends. This CDR3 contains 17 residues. The CDR3 here is CASSQENGEAGAYGYTF. The CDR3 DNA reads as TGTGCCAGCAGCCAAGAGAACGGAGAGGCAGGGGCTTATGGCTACACCTTC.

The genes are TRBV11-1 and TRBJ2-1, with TRBD1 identical over 10 bases. V lost 4 bases, J lost 1 base, and 4 bases stayed unmatched. CDR1 and CDR2 from the germline V gene are SGHAT and FQDESV (reference sequence). The CDR3 has 16 amino acids. The CDR3 DNA follows: TGTGCCAGCAGCTCGGGACAGGGGTCTTCCTACAATGAGCAGTTCTTC. Translated: CASSSGQGSSYNEQFF.

This chain connects TRBV7-9 to TRBJ1-4; maybe TRBD1 (6 bases). V lost 3 bases and J 5 bases, leaving 16 bases between the germline ends. The CDR3 is 16 residues long. Germline-derived CDR1 and CDR2 are SEHNR and FQNEAQ (reference sequence). The CDR3 loop reads CASSFGQPLANEKLFF. The DNA of the CDR3 is TGTGCCAGCAGCTTTGGACAGCCCTTGGCAAATGAAAAACTGTTTTTT.

The chain employs TRBV9 and TRBJ2-4; 8 bases fit TRBD2. Germline values: CDR1 SGDLS, CDR2 YYNGEE. The CDR3 covers 14 residues. After removal of 4 bases from V and 8 bases from J, the junction contained 8 bases not matched to a gene. The CDR3 spells CASSSPGGGDIQYF. In DNA form, the CDR3 reads TGTGCCAGCAGCTCCCCGGGGGGGGGTGACATTCAGTACTTC.

This chain connects TRBV12-3 or TRBV12-4 to TRBJ1-2, with 9 bases identical to TRBD1. V lost 5 bases and J lost 6; bases outside the gene matches: 1. The CDR3 covers 12 residues. CDR3 nucleotides: TGTGCCAGCAGTGGGACAGGGAATGGCTACACCTTC. This translates into CASSGTGNGYTF.

The chain carries TRBV18 and TRBJ2-1, with TRBD1 identical over 7 bases. V trimming: 4 bases; J trimming: 9 bases; junction bases outside the gene matches: 3. The germline CDR1 and CDR2 sequences are KGHSH and LQKENI. The CDR3 extends over 12 amino acids. In DNA, the CDR3 is TGTGCCAGCTCACTTAGGGACAGTGAGCAGTTCTTC. Amino acid sequence: CASSLRDSEQFF.

This clone has a handful of counts. The V gene is TRBV19, the J gene TRBJ1-6; 8 nucleotides line up with TRBD1. Germline values: CDR1 LNHDA, CDR2 SQIVND (reference sequence). Germline trimming cut 9 bases from V and 9 bases from J; bases unmatched to any gene: 13. This CDR3 contains 15 residues. The CDR3 here is CASAEDRVSSSPLHF. The CDR3 DNA sequence: TGTGCCAGCGCCGAGGACAGGGTCAGTTCTTCACCCCTCCACTTT.

The V and J genes are TRBV12-3 or TRBV12-4 and TRBJ2-7; possibly TRBD1 for D (6 bases). Trimming cost V 3 bases and J 2 bases, with 8 bases left between them. The CDR3 is 13 amino acids. This CDR3 reads CASSFQGPYEQYF. CDR3 DNA: TGTGCCAGCAGTTTCCAGGGGCCCTACGAGCAGTACTTC.

The chain is built from TRBV29-1 and TRBJ1-4; D remains ambiguous. The CDR3 length is 13 residues. Germline-derived CDR1 and CDR2 are SQVTM and ANQGSEA. V shed 4 bases and J shed 2 bases, with 8 bases lying between them. The CDR3, as DNA: TGCAGCGTTGGAGGTGCGACTAATGAAAAACTGTTTTTT. Amino acid sequence: CSVGGATNEKLFF. Drawing the rest from reference TRBV29-1 and TRBJ1-4, the complete variable domain is SAVISQKPSRDICQRGTSLTIQCQVDSQVTMMFWYRQQPGQSLTLIATANQGSEATYESGFVIDKFPISRPNLTFSTLTVSNMSPEDSSIYLCSVGGATNEKLFFGSGTQLSVL.

This chain uses TRBV6-2 or TRBV6-3 with TRBJ2-7; D uncertain. Per germline, CDR1 MNHEY and CDR2 SVGEGT. Trimming took off 2 bases at V and 5 bases at J, with 4 bases between the two ends. CDR3 length: 11 residues. In DNA, the CDR3 is TGTGCCAGCAGTTACCAGGACGAGCAGTACTTC. This sequence encodes CASSYQDEQYF.

This clone was observed a handful of times. The CDR3 sequence is CASSHASRVSQPQHF. In DNA form, the CDR3 reads TGTGCCAGCAGCCATGCCTCCAGGGTGAGTCAGCCCCAGCATTTT. The chain recombines TRBV6-2 or TRBV6-3 with TRBJ1-5; perhaps TRBD1 as D (5 bases). V gave up 6 bases and J gave up 6 bases, with 18 bases separating them. The CDR3 has 15 residues. Germline loops: CDR1 MNHEY, CDR2 SVGEGT.

This clone was picked up one time. This chain links TRBV6-5 with TRBJ1-2; TRBD1 matches at 7 bases. Germline-derived CDR1 and CDR2 are MNHEY and SVGAGI. The CDR3 loop spans 16 amino acids. With V trimmed by 0 bases and J by 8 bases, 12 bases remained unmatched. The CDR3 here is CASSYSILGQAGGYTF. In DNA form, the CDR3 reads TGTGCCAGCAGTTACTCAATTTTAGGACAGGCGGGCGGCTACACCTTC.

This clone was counted between two and nine times. This sample also contains other DNA sequences that code for the same CDR3. The chain is built from TRBV7-2 and TRBJ2-7; 7 bases are a match to TRBD1. The CDR3 runs 13 residues. Unmatched junction bases numbered 1, after V lost 4 bases and J lost 1 base. From germline, CDR1 is SGHTA and CDR2 FQGNSA. The CDR3 sequence: CASSWDSSYEQYF. The CDR3 coding sequence is TGTGCCAGCAGCTGGGACAGTTCCTACGAGCAGTACTTC. Full variable domain (missing parts from reference TRBV7-2 and TRBJ2-7): GAGVSQSPSNKVTEKGKDVELRCDPISGHTALYWYRQSLGQGLEFLIYFQGNSAPDKSGLPSDRFSAERTGGSVSTLTIQRTQQEDSAVYLCASSWDSSYEQYFGPGTRLTVT.

The chain couples TRBV20-1 to TRBJ2-7, with D unresolved. The CDR3 loop spans 10 amino acids. Germline lookup yields CDR1 DFQATT and CDR2 SNEGSKA (reference sequence). V was clipped by 0 bases and J by 6 bases, with 3 bases between them. Here the CDR3 reads CSARELEQYF. CDR3 in DNA: TGCAGTGCTAGAGAACTCGAGCAGTACTTC.

This sequence joins TRBV7-3 and TRBJ2-5; TRBD1 matches 11 bases. The trim removed 5 bases at V and 5 bases at J, leaving 7 bases unmatched. The germline CDR1 and CDR2 sequences are SGHTA and FQGTGA. This CDR3 contains 15 residues. The CDR3 nucleotides are TGTGCCAGCAGCAGGACAGGGGGCCACTGGGAGACCCAGTACTTC. Amino acids: CASSRTGGHWETQYF.

The chain carries TRBV6-5 and TRBJ2-7; D perhaps matches TRBD1 (8 bases). Deletions cut 10 bases from V and 7 bases from J, with 23 bases between. This CDR3 region has 14 residues. The germline V gene has CDR1 MNHEY and CDR2 SVGAGI. CDR3 nucleotides: TGTGCCACCGGCGGGGGCAGGGGGCGTGAGGAGCAGTACTTC. Protein: CATGGGRGREEQYF.

This rearrangement joins TRBV9 to TRBJ2-5; 9 nucleotides align to TRBD2. The CDR3 consists of 18 residues. Germline V gene data show CDR1 as SGDLS and CDR2 as YYNGEE. Trimming cost V 2 bases and J 2 bases; bases outside gene matches: 13. As DNA, the CDR3 is TGTGCCAGCAGCGTCGGCCCCTCGACTAGCGGACTTCAAGAGACCCAGTACTTC. Amino acids: CASSVGPSTSGLQETQYF.

The chain recombines TRBV4-3 with TRBJ2-1; 10 bases match TRBD2. The germline V gene encodes CDR1 LGHNA and CDR2 YSLEER. The CDR3 contains 16 residues. V shed 0 bases and J 4 bases; nucleotides not matched to a gene: 3. This CDR3 is CASSQDETSGYNEQFF. CDR3 in DNA: TGCGCCAGCAGCCAAGACGAGACTAGCGGGTACAATGAGCAGTTCTTC.

The J gene is TRBJ1-5, the V gene TRBV24-1; TRBD1 matches at 9 bases. The CDR3 consists of 15 residues. J gave up 6 bases and V 4 bases, and 6 bases lay outside the gene matches. CDR1 and CDR2 (germline): KGHDR, SFDVKD. The CDR3 sequence is CATSDPDRGGQPQHF. In nucleotides, the CDR3 is TGTGCCACCAGTGACCCGGACAGGGGAGGTCAGCCCCAGCATTTT.

About this clone itself: The junction differs from germline at one of its ends, possibly a read error. V and J are TRBV7-2 and TRBJ2-7; D may be TRBD1 (6 bases). Germline V gene lookup returns CDR1 SGHTA and CDR2 FQGNSA. The CDR3 runs 13 residues. The CDR3 coding sequence is TGTGCCAGCAGCCCTAACGGACAGATACCGGCACACTTC. Translation gives CASSPNGQIPAHF. Using reference TRBV7-2 and TRBJ2-7 for the parts outside the CDR3, the full variable domain is GAGVSQSPSNKVTEKGKDVELRCDPISGHTALYWYRQSLGQGLEFLIYFQGNSAPDKSGLPSDRFSAERTGGSVSTLTIQRTQQEDSAVYLCASSPNGQIPAHFGPGTRLTVT.

This chain joins TRBV30 and TRBJ2-5; 7 bases agree with TRBD1. The V segment lost 3 bases and the J segment 5 bases; nucleotides outside the gene matches: 9. Germline CDR1 reads GTSNPN; CDR2 reads SVGIG (reference sequence). This CDR3 region has 14 residues. CDR3 protein: CAWSEDRPGETQYF. In nucleotides, the CDR3 is TGTGCCTGGAGCGAGGACAGGCCCGGGGAGACCCAGTACTTC.

The chain couples TRBV3-1 (or the pseudogene TRBV3-2) to TRBJ2-2, with TRBD1 as a possible D gene (8 bases). The CDR3 is 14 residues long. Trimming removed 6 bases at V and 5 bases at J, with 13 bases between. Germline CDR1 is LGHDT and CDR2 is YNNKEL (reference sequence). Here the CDR3 reads CASRVQGGTGELFF. As DNA, the CDR3 is TGTGCCAGCAGAGTACAGGGGGGGACCGGGGAGCTGTTTTTT.

The genes are TRBV18 and TRBJ2-7; 7 bases map to TRBD1. V lost 0 bases, J lost 4 bases, and 0 bases stayed unmatched. The CDR3 is made up of 13 amino acids. The germline gives CDR1 KGHSH, CDR2 LQKENI. The CDR3 DNA is TGTGCCAGCTCACCACCGGGACAGTACGAGCAGTACTTC. The encoded protein is CASSPPGQYEQYF.

The chain couples TRBV18 to TRBJ1-1; D call uncertain. Per germline, CDR1 KGHSH and CDR2 LQKENI. V lost 4 bases, J lost 3 bases, and 12 bases lay in between. This CDR3 spans 14 amino acids. The CDR3 region has the DNA TGTGCCAGCTCACTCACTGCCGGGGACACTGAAGCTTTCTTT. It yields the protein CASSLTAGDTEAFF.

V and J are TRBV4-3 and TRBJ1-6; D uncertain. V was pared by 0 bases and J by 0 bases, with 12 bases between. The V gene's germline CDR1 is LGHNA and CDR2 YSLEER. The CDR3 loop spans 18 amino acids. CDR3 nucleotide sequence: TGCGCCAGCAGCCAAGAGGAGGTCAGAAACTCCTATAATTCACCCCTCCACTTT. It is translated as CASSQEEVRNSYNSPLHF.

The chain couples TRBV5-4 to TRBJ2-1, with D perhaps TRBD1 (5 bases). The CDR3 totals 15 residues. With 1 base removed from V and 3 bases from J, the gap between germline ends came to 11 bases. The V gene's germline CDR1 is SGHNT and CDR2 YYREEE (reference sequence). In nucleotides, the CDR3 is TGTGCCAGCAGCTTGTGGGGCGGCGGCTACAATGAGCAGTTCTTC. This sequence encodes CASSLWGGGYNEQFF.